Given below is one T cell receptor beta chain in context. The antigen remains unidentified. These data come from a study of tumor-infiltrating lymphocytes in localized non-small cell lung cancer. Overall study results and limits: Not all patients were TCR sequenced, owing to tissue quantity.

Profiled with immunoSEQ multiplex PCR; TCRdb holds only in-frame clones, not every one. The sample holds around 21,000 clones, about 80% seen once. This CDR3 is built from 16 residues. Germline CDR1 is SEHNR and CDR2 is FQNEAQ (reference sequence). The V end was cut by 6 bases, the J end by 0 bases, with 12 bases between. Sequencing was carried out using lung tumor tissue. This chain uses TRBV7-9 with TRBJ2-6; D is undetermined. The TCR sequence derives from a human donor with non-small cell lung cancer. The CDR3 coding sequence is TGTGCCAGCAGTCCCACCTTAGCCTCTGGGGCCAACGTCCTGACTTTC. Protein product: CASSPTLASGANVLTF.